The T cell receptor (beta chain) described here comes from a study of blood T cell repertoires in COVID-19. In the study overall: The study drew acute and convalescent COVID-19 samples from the United States, Italy and Spain. PBMCs, B-cell-depleted T cells, or T cells provided the cDNA or gDNA that made up the material.

Participants' own reports of clinical history determined their cohort assignment. Donors of Cohort 3 who recovered were those that had two negative PCRs, clearance, or symptom resolution. Data came from immunoSEQ multiplex PCR; TCRdb stores just in-frame clones and leaves some out. Among about 260,000 clones, about nine tenths were seen once, and the ten largest hold about 3%. CDR1 is DFQATT, CDR2 SNEGSKA, per germline (reference sequence). The CDR3 length is 13 residues. Trimming removed 3 bases at V and 0 bases at J, with 5 bases between. The chain couples TRBV20-1 to TRBJ2-2; D gene uncertain. The sequenced material came from PBMCs or T cells enriched from blood (not recorded which). The TCR sequence derives from a woman aged 50 to 60 who had recovered from COVID-19. CDR3 DNA sequence: TGCAGTGCTAGTGGTACGAACACCGGGGAGCTGTTTTTT. Its protein is CSASGTNTGELFF.